The present entry profiles one T cell receptor (beta chain) with its context. Distinct nucleotide sequences in the sample also encode this CDR3. This sample was included in a study of shared clonotypes between healthy human individuals. V lost 0 bases and J 1 base, leaving 5 bases between the germline ends. CDR1 and CDR2 from the germline V gene are MNHEY and SVGAGI. The CDR3 loop spans 14 amino acids. Only in-frame clones appear in the TCRdb table, and some are missing; sequencing was by immunoSEQ multiplex PCR. The table includes 1,500,000 or so clones, approximately 96% detected once. The receptor's source is a man aged 25-45 years in good health. The chain employs TRBV6-5 and TRBJ2-3, with D hard to call. The sample taken for sequencing was naive CD4+ T cells sorted from blood. Subset: CD45RA+ positively selected. The CDR3: CASSYSAGTDTQYF. CDR3 DNA: TGTGCCAGCAGTTACTCGGCGGGCACAGATACGCAGTATTTT.